This T cell receptor (beta chain) came from a study of shared clonotypes between healthy human individuals. Data came from immunoSEQ multiplex PCR; TCRdb stores just in-frame clones and leaves some out. Of more than 200,000 clones detected, 65% appear once; the ten largest clones hold around 10%. The sequencing sample was made of memory CD4+ T cells sorted from blood. Subset in this sample: CD45RA-negative fraction. The TCR comes from a man aged 25 to 40 in good health.

The CDR3 region is CASSIRTGFGSSYEQYF. The CDR3, as DNA: TGTGCCAGCAGTATTAGAACAGGGTTCGGGAGCTCCTACGAGCAGTACTTC. The chain links TRBV27 to TRBJ2-7; D may match TRBD1 or TRBD2 (6 bases each). V lost 5 bases, J lost 0 bases, and 20 bases lay in between. CDR1 and CDR2 (germline): MNHEY, SMNVEV (reference sequence). The CDR3 is 17 amino acids.